These T cell receptor beta chains were read from a single sample in a study of graft-versus-host responses after intestinal transplantation. Clones were read by immunoSEQ multiplex PCR, and TCRdb kept only the in-frame ones, dropping some. The sample carries about 50,000 clones, around 90% recorded once. Their cognate antigens are unknown. Source: unstimulated CD4+ T cells sorted from spleen or lymph node cells, taken before transplant. The receptor source for this set is a human donor who was the organ donor for an intestinal transplant. CDR3s include the opening cysteine and the closing phenylalanine or tryptophan. The order of the fields is V gene, D gene, J gene, clone size, CDR3 protein, CDR3 DNA. D genes are given only for firm matches. Rows may omit the clone size; those that give it use once, few, many or a size class.

TRBV4-3	NA	TRBJ2-3	NA	CASSQDWGRHTQYF	TGCGCCAGCAGCCAAGATTGGGGGCGACATACGCAGTATTTT
TRBV5-1	TRBD2	TRBJ2-5	NA	CASSLDTAGRGETQYF	TGCGCCAGCAGCTTGGATACAGCGGGAAGAGGAGAGACCCAGTACTTC
TRBV4-3	NA	TRBJ1-1	NA	CASSHKPMNTEAFF	TGCGCCAGCAGCCACAAACCAATGAACACTGAAGCTTTCTTT
TRBV6-5	NA	TRBJ1-3	NA	CASSYRAGNTIYF	TGTGCCAGCAGTTACAGGGCTGGAAACACCATATATTTT
TRBV6-1	TRBD1	TRBJ1-4	NA	CASSTGATTNEKLFF	TGTGCCAGCAGTACAGGGGCCACAACTAATGAAAAACTGTTTTTT
TRBV4-1	TRBD1	TRBJ1-5	NA	CASSQLYRGRGVTQPQHF	TGCGCCAGCAGCCAATTATACAGGGGGCGCGGAGTTACGCAGCCCCAGCATTTT
TRBV10-3	NA	TRBJ1-3	NA	CAISDLPPGNTIYF	TGTGCCATCAGTGATCTACCGCCTGGAAACACCATATATTTT
TRBV15	NA	TRBJ2-5	once	CATSRGDRRETQYF	TGTGCCACCAGCAGAGGAGACAGGAGGGAGACCCAGTACTTC
TRBV6-5	TRBD1	TRBJ1-5	NA	CASSLDRNNQPQHF	TGTGCCAGCAGTTTGGACAGGAACAATCAGCCCCAGCATTTT
TRBV9	NA	TRBJ1-4	NA	CASSAGTAGGREKLFF	TGTGCCAGCAGTGCAGGTACAGCGGGAGGGCGTGAAAAACTGTTTTTT
TRBV15	NA	TRBJ1-6	NA	CATSSLNAGAKANSPLHF	TGTGCCACCAGCTCACTAAATGCGGGGGCGAAAGCTAATTCACCCCTCCACTTT
TRBV7-3	TRBD1	TRBJ2-2	NA	CASSWDRGRTGELFF	TGTGCCAGCAGCTGGGACAGGGGGCGAACCGGGGAGCTGTTTTTT
TRBV19	TRBD2	TRBJ2-3	NA	CASSKLAGEFADTQYF	TGTGCCAGTAGTAAACTAGCGGGAGAATTCGCAGATACGCAGTATTTT
TRBV6-6	NA	TRBJ2-3	once	CASSLGGGADTQYF	TGTGCCAGCAGCTTGGGAGGGGGCGCAGATACGCAGTATTTT
TRBV7-2	TRBD2	TRBJ2-7	NA	CASSLGPLAGVIWEQYF	TGTGCCAGCAGCTTAGGGCCTCTAGCGGGAGTAATATGGGAGCAGTACTTC
TRBV4-2	TRBD2	TRBJ2-1	NA	CASSQAGARVNEQFF	TGTGCCAGCAGCCAGGCGGGAGCTAGGGTCAATGAGCAGTTCTTC
TRBV4-3	TRBD2	TRBJ2-7	NA	CASSQGTSGRAYEQYF	TGCGCCAGCAGCCAAGGGACTAGCGGGAGGGCCTACGAGCAGTACTTC
TRBV5-6	TRBD1	TRBJ1-5	NA	CASSSRDSYNQPQHF	TGTGCCAGCAGCTCCCGGGACAGTTACAATCAGCCCCAGCATTTT
TRBV5-1	NA	TRBJ2-7	NA	CASSFSDGTYEQYF	TGCGCCAGCAGCTTTTCGGACGGAACCTACGAGCAGTACTTC
TRBV5-8	NA	TRBJ1-5	once	CASSLRGTNQPQHF	TGTGCCAGCAGCTTGAGGGGTACCAATCAGCCCCAGCATTTT
TRBV25-1	TRBD1	TRBJ1-4	NA	CASSALDRGFEKLFF	TGTGCCAGCAGTGCCCTCGACAGGGGTTTTGAAAAACTGTTTTTT
TRBV7-9	NA	TRBJ2-7	NA	CASSPGLPHSYEQYF	TGTGCCAGCAGCCCGGGGCTTCCCCACTCCTACGAGCAGTACTTC
TRBV11-2	TRBD1	TRBJ1-2	NA	CASSLIGQGDGYTF	TGTGCCAGCAGCTTAATCGGACAGGGAGATGGGTACACCTTC
TRBV5-1	NA	TRBJ2-2	NA	CASSPSFANTGELFF	TGCGCCAGCAGCCCATCTTTCGCGAACACCGGGGAGCTGTTTTTT
TRBV5-1	TRBD1	TRBJ1-3	NA	CASSLGQASSGNTIYF	TGCGCCAGCAGCTTAGGACAGGCGTCCTCTGGAAACACCATATATTTT
TRBV30	NA	TRBJ1-1	NA	CAWSAGQNTEAFF	TGTGCCTGGAGCGCAGGACAGAACACTGAAGCTTTCTTT
TRBV6-5	NA	TRBJ2-1	NA	CASSSTWLGSDNEQFF	TGTGCCAGCAGTTCCACCTGGCTGGGTTCGGACAATGAGCAGTTCTTC
TRBV6-1	TRBD1	TRBJ1-2	few	CASKVLTGPHGYTF	TGTGCCAGCAAGGTCCTGACAGGGCCTCATGGCTACACCTTC
TRBV7-7	NA	TRBJ2-2	NA	CASSLGNTGELFF	TGTGCTAGCAGCTTAGGGAACACCGGGGAGCTGTTTTTT
TRBV4-1	TRBD2	TRBJ2-7	NA	CASSQELLAEGEQYF	TGCGCCAGCAGCCAAGAATTGCTAGCGGAGGGAGAGCAGTACTTC
TRBV11-2	TRBD1	TRBJ2-3	NA	CASSLALRDRGGDTQYF	TGTGCCAGCAGCCTTGCCCTCCGGGACAGGGGCGGAGATACGCAGTATTTT